This entry is about one T cell receptor (beta chain). This likely stems from a read error, as it lies one base from a far larger clone. The sample comes from a study of blood T cell repertoires in acute mononucleosis (dated by TCRdb to between 2020 and 2021). Study-wide context: Acute-phase samples were taken within 2 weeks of symptom onset, representing the primary response. Mean blood EBV load was about 4 log10 genome copies per million B cells during acute infection and around 2.8 at convalescence. During acute infection, mean YVL-BR-specific and GLC-BM-specific cells made up about 2% and 1% of blood CD8 T cells.

Beyond this particular receptor, the publication reports: The low acute-to-convalescent clonotype overlap might be partly explained by sampling error, because only a fraction of each donor's blood was analyzed. Only a few donors were included in the cohort, so group averages were based on very few individuals. Just around 8.3% of the unique acute clonotypes remained in convalescence, but these persisting clonotypes accounted for most of the response, and new, diverse de novo clonotypes seemingly replaced the other acute clonotypes. Both chains appeared to be involved in GLC-BM selection, with public TCRbeta motifs on BV14-BJ2 and BV20-BJ1 being observed alongside a TCRalpha motif on AV5-AJ31.

The time point tag for this specimen amounts to: acute infectious mononucleosis, at clinical presentation within 2 weeks of symptom onset (visit 1). The study tracked CD8 T cell responses to two immunodominant EBV epitopes, BRLF1 109 (YVL-BR) and BMLF1 280 (GLC-BM), over primary infection. Primary EBV infection was taken to be indicated by a positive serum heterophile antibody test and EBV viral capsid antigen-specific IgM. Total CD8 T cells were first enriched from PBMCs by magnetic positive selection (MACS). A FACSAria III was used to sort live CD3+ CD8+ tetramer+ cells to a purity above 90%. Cell sorting used a PE-conjugated tetramer carrying the BMLF1 280-288 peptide. TCR repertoires of EBV epitope-specific CD8 T cells were deep-sequenced directly ex vivo after tetramer sorting, at acute infection and at convalescence. Three people aged about 18 to 30 with clinical acute infectious mononucleosis and laboratory evidence of primary EBV infection were used as donors. Heparinized peripheral blood was collected when donors presented clinically with mononucleosis symptoms and again about 6 months afterward. Ficoll-Paque density gradient centrifugation was used to isolate PBMCs.

V is pared back by 4 bases and J by 0 bases, with 14 bases lying between the germline termini. In the germline V gene, CDR1 corresponds to SGDLS and CDR2 to YYNGEE. The CDR3 contains 16 residues, cysteine and phenylalanine counted. Only CDR3 DNA remains: 48 bases, in frame from the first base. Total RNA from at least 9,500 sorted tetramer+ CD8 T cells was reverse transcribed into cDNA for TCR profiling. PCR amplification of CDR3 regions used primers annealing to V and J regions and added unique molecular identifiers so that templates could be tracked. Profiling of the TCRalpha and TCRbeta chains was done on the immunoSEQ platform, including the sequencing and error-correction standards of that platform. The original methods were these. Clonal copy numbers were corrected for sequencing and PCR errors, and CDR3s were defined according to IMGT conventions. Analysis was restricted to productive rearrangements and was performed with immunoSEQ Analyzer versions 2.0 and 3.0, and gene-pairing frequencies were further processed in Microsoft Excel. Circos plots were used to visualize V-J pairings, and MEME together with a custom motifSearch program was used to find CDR3 motifs. The OLGA algorithm was used to calculate the probability of generation of TCR sequences. Clonotypes found at both visits were termed persistent, clonotypes found only in the acute phase were termed nonpersistent, and clonotypes found only at convalescence were termed de novo. A public TCR was defined as an amino acid clonotype used by more than one donor. TCRdb took this table from immuneACCESS and kept in-frame rearrangements with V and J called. Such tables lack part of the clones; where checked against another copy, unresolved V genes explain under half of the gap, and the rest is unexplained. V and J calls and clone size are copied from that table; D and trimming were computed from the DNA. The sample has around 2,200 clones on record, 65% to 70% of them singletons. 40% to 55% of the sample goes to the ten largest clones.

The chain is encoded by TRBV9 joined to TRBJ1-3; D gene: possibly TRBD1, on 5 matching bases. This TCR was recovered from a woman aged 18-29 years with infectious mononucleosis caused by EBV. Sequencing used EBV GLC epitope tetramer+ CD8+ T cells sorted from PBMCs, obtained during acute infectious mononucleosis. This specimen's cell subset or site label, per the study, means: CD8 T cells binding tetramer with EBV BMLF1 280-288 peptide (GLC-BM). The sequenced DNA is TGTGCCAGCAGCACGAGACAGCTTAGCTCTGGAAACACCATATATTTT. The encoded protein is CASSTRQLSSGNTIYF.